The rows below give T cell receptor beta chains drawn from one sample of a study of T-cell reconstitution after alpha-beta-depleted transplantation in children. MiXCR, applied by TCRdb to the PCR reads, yields one record per CDR3 protein. This table holds about 610,000 distinct CDR3 sequences, about 10% found once. Specimen: PBMCs from the stem cell graft donor, collected from the stem cell graft. These receptors all come from a human donor who donated a stem cell graft to a child with acute myeloid leukemia. CDR3s include the opening cysteine and the closing phenylalanine or tryptophan. The D gene is left open where the match is weak. Where a row states a size, it is once, few, many or the class of an expanded clone; other rows omit it.

TRBV29-1	TRBJ2-1	TRBD2	.	14	CSVGLAGNYNEQFF	TGCAGCGTAGGACTAGCGGGAAACTACAATGAGCAGTTCTTC
TRBV20-1	TRBJ2-3	.	many	18	CSARDTMGSGPGTDTQYF	TGCAGTGCTAGAGATACGATGGGGTCCGGGCCGGGCACAGATACGCAGTATTTT
TRBV27	TRBJ1-5	.	.	14	CASSAAQAYQPQHF	TGTGCCAGCAGTGCTGCCCAGGCCTATCAGCCCCAGCATTTT
TRBV20-1	TRBJ2-1	TRBD2	.	16	CSARQTPGLAGIEQFF	TGCAGTGCTAGACAGACTCCGGGACTAGCGGGAATTGAGCAGTTCTTC
TRBV5-6	TRBJ2-3	TRBD2	.	18	CASILLAGGLKSPDTQYF	TGTGCCAGCATCCTACTAGCGGGAGGGCTTAAATCCCCAGATACGCAGTATTTT
TRBV12-3/TRBV12-4	TRBJ2-3	TRBD1	many	16	CASRPDRGLSTDTQYF	TGTGCCAGCAGGCCGGACAGGGGACTTAGCACAGATACGCAGTATTTT
TRBV28	TRBJ2-7	.	many	15	CASSLASRGASEQYF	TGTGCCAGCAGTTTAGCGTCTCGGGGGGCCTCCGAGCAGTACTTC
TRBV24-1	TRBJ1-1	.	few	12	CATSNKNTEAFF	TGTGCCACCAGTAACAAAAACACTGAAGCTTTCTTT
TRBV29-1	TRBJ2-1	.	many	14	CSVGRPDSYNEQFF	TGCAGCGTTGGTCGCCCAGACTCCTACAATGAGCAGTTCTTC
TRBV28	TRBJ2-5	.	many	16	CASSSPGAKGGETQYF	TGTGCCAGCAGTTCCCCAGGGGCGAAAGGAGGGGAGACCCAGTACTTC
TRBV20-1	TRBJ2-3	TRBD2	many	14	CSARSGGRGYTQYF	TGCAGTGCTAGGTCTGGGGGGAGGGGATATACGCAGTATTTT
TRBV20-1	TRBJ2-3	TRBD2	.	17	CSAMAVASGRGADTQYF	TGCAGTGCTATGGCCGTGGCTAGCGGGAGAGGCGCAGATACGCAGTATTTT
TRBV30	TRBJ2-1	.	.	15	CAWSPPGTINNEQFF	TGTGCCTGGAGTCCCCCCGGGACCATCAACAATGAGCAGTTCTTC
TRBV6-2/TRBV6-3	TRBJ2-3	TRBD2	many	15	CASRRAGAVLDTQYF	TGTGCCAGCAGGAGGGCGGGAGCTGTACTGGATACGCAGTATTTT
TRBV7-9	TRBJ1-6	.	.	14	CASSAIPNNSPLHF	TGTGCCAGCAGCGCAATCCCTAATAATTCACCCCTCCACTTT
TRBV7-3	TRBJ2-3	TRBD2	few	15	CASSFGLADTDTQYF	TGTGCCAGCAGCTTCGGACTAGCGGACACAGATACGCAGTATTTT
TRBV7-2	TRBJ2-7	TRBD2	many	16	CASSLVKKAGAYEQYF	TGTGCCAGCAGCTTAGTGAAGAAGGCGGGAGCCTACGAGCAGTACTTC
TRBV10-3	TRBJ2-1	.	many	16	CAISESRDFSYNEQFF	TGTGCCATCAGTGAGTCACGGGACTTCTCCTACAATGAGCAGTTCTTC
TRBV28	TRBJ2-5	TRBD2	few	18	CASSLRGLAGGLRKTQYF	TGTGCCAGCAGTTTACGCGGACTAGCGGGAGGGTTGAGAAAGACCCAGTACTTC
TRBV9	TRBJ2-7	TRBD2	.	14	CASSTRGTSGEQYF	TGTGCCAGCAGCACCCGGGGGACTAGCGGCGAGCAGTACTTC
TRBV16	TRBJ1-3	.	.	15	CASSQRQNSGNTIYF	TGTGCCAGCAGCCAAAGGCAGAACTCTGGAAACACCATATATTTT
TRBV29-1	TRBJ2-1	.	few	11	CSGRGYNEQFF	TGCAGCGGGAGGGGGTACAATGAGCAGTTCTTC
TRBV11-2	TRBJ2-3	TRBD2	.	16	CASSPGTSGTTDTQYF	TGTGCCAGCAGTCCTGGGACTAGCGGGACCACAGATACGCAGTATTTT
TRBV28	TRBJ2-7	TRBD2	.	18	CASSLSSPGLAGFYEQYF	TGTGCCAGCAGTTTATCCAGCCCGGGACTAGCGGGTTTTTACGAGCAGTACTTC
TRBV28	TRBJ1-5	.	many	13	CASSPHSNQPQHF	TGTGCCAGCAGTCCACATAGCAATCAGCCCCAGCATTTT
TRBV2	TRBJ2-7	.	.	14	CATASQAKVYEQYF	TGTGCCACCGCTTCGCAGGCCAAGGTCTACGAGCAGTACTTC
TRBV12-3/TRBV12-4	TRBJ1-2	.	many	15	CASSFFAIQDYGYTF	TGTGCCAGCAGTTTTTTCGCAATTCAAGACTATGGCTACACCTTC
TRBV7-2	TRBJ2-1	.	.	14	CASTPGVIGLGQFF	TGTGCCAGCACCCCGGGCGTTATAGGCCTAGGGCAGTTCTTC
TRBV27	TRBJ2-1	.	many	18	CASTSLLAHRLTYNEQFF	TGTGCCAGCACCTCACTCCTGGCTCACCGACTTACCTACAATGAGCAGTTCTTC
TRBV29-1	TRBJ2-3	.	many	14	CSVEGVGSADTQYF	TGCAGCGTTGAGGGGGTAGGGAGCGCAGATACGCAGTATTTT
TRBV7-2	TRBJ2-7	.	many	11	CASSYLYEQYF	TGTGCCAGCAGCTACCTATACGAGCAGTACTTC
TRBV9	TRBJ2-1	.	few	13	CASSLPGSGEQFF	TGTGCCAGCAGCTTACCGGGATCTGGTGAGCAGTTCTTC
TRBV10-3	TRBJ2-7	.	few	12	CAISEKGYEQYF	TGTGCCATCAGTGAAAAAGGCTACGAGCAGTACTTC
TRBV20-1	TRBJ1-5	.	few	16	CSATEAGGLGNQPQHF	TGCAGTGCCACTGAGGCGGGGGGTCTCGGCAATCAGCCCCAGCATTTT
TRBV25-1	TRBJ1-2	.	.	13	CASSLPGARGYTF	TGTGCCAGCAGTCTTCCGGGGGCGCGCGGCTACACCTTC